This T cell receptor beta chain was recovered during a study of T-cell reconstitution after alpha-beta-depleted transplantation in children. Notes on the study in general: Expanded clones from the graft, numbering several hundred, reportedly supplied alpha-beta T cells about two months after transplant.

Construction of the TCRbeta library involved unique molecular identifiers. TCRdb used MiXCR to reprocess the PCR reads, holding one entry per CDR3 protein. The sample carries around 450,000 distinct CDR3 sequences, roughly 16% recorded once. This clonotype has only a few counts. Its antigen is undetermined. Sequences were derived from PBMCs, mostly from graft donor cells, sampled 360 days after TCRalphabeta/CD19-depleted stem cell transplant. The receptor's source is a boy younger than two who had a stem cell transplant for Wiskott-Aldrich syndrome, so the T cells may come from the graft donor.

This CDR3 reads CASSLGSGFTDTQYF. The CDR3 nucleotides are TGCGCCAGCAGCTTGGGATCGGGGTTCACAGATACGCAGTATTTT. The rearrangement uses TRBV5-1 and TRBJ2-3; D perhaps matches TRBD2 (5 bases). The CDR3 is 15 residues long. Per germline, CDR1 SGHRS and CDR2 YFSETQ. The V and J ends lost 0 bases and 2 bases respectively, with 10 bases between them.